The clone carrying this TCR beta chain has a count of ten or more. Individual cDNA molecules received unique molecular identifiers during library preparation. TCRdb called the 5' RACE reads again in MiXCR, with one record for every CDR3 protein. The sample includes about 20,000 distinct CDR3 sequences, approximately 4.6% of them seen just once. The source of the sample is a study of early T cells in non-severe SARS-CoV-2 infection. As for the study in general: It was bulk RNA from unsorted whole blood that was sequenced, and the chains were unpaired.

The clonotype originates from an adult who was a healthcare worker with PCR-confirmed SARS-CoV-2 infection or an uninfected control (not recorded which). The sequenced sample consisted of whole blood.

The CDR3 DNA reads TGTGCCAGCAGTTCGGCAGGGGTGGTTGAGCAGTTCTTC. As protein: CASSSAGVVEQFF. The rearrangement links TRBV7-6 to TRBJ2-1, with D possibly matching TRBD1 (6 bases). Trimming pared 6 bases from V and 9 bases from J, leaving 15 bases between. The CDR3 has 13 amino acids. Germline assignment: CDR1 SGHVS and CDR2 FNYEAQ. The full variable domain, rest sourced from reference TRBV7-6 and TRBJ2-1, is GAGVSQSPRYKVTKRGQDVALRCDPISGHVSLYWYRQALGQGPEFLTYFNYEAQQDKSGLPNDRFSAERPEGSISTLTIQRTEQRDSAMYRCASSSAGVVEQFFGPGTRLTVL.